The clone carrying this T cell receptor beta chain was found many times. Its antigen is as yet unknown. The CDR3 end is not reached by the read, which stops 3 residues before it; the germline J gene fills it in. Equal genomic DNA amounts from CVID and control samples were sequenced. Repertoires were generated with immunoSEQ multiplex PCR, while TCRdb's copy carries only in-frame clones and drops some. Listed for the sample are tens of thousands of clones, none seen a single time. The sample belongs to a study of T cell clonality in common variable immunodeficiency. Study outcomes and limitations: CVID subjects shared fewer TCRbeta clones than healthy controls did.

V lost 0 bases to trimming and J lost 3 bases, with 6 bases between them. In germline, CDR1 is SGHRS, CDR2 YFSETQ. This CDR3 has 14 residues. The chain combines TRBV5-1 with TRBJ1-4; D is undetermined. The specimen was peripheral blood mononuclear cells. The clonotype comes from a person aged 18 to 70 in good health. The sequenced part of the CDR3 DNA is TGCGCCAGCAGCTTGGGGGCAGCTAATGAAAAA. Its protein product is CASSLGAANEK. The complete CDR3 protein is CASSLGAANEKLFF. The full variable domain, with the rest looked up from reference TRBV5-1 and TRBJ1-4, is KAGVTQTPRYLIKTRGQQVTLSCSPISGHRSVSWYQQTPGQGLQFLFEYFSETQRNKGNFPGRFSGRQFSNSRSEMNVSTLELGDSALYLCASSLGAANEKLFFGSGTQLSVL.